The sequence of this T cell receptor (beta chain) was determined in a study of regulatory T cells in long-lasting Graves disease (dated by TCRdb to the early 2020s). Concerning the study at large: Persistent Graves' disease was defined as persistently positive TSH receptor autoantibodies together with antithyroid drug treatment for over 5 years. This study used TCR sequencing and RNA sequencing of peripheral blood to compare persistent Graves' disease patients against newly diagnosed Graves' disease patients. The study was registered as a clinical trial and conducted in China. TCR sequencing covered about 13 persistent and around 20 newly diagnosed Graves' disease patients, some 35 samples in total. Persistent Graves' disease patients in the clinical cohort had taken antithyroid drugs for around 11 years on average.

The CDR3 contains 15 residues, cysteine and phenylalanine counted. The retained sequence is limited to the CDR3, 45 bases, with the frame set at the first base. From the germline V gene, CDR1 is ENHRY and CDR2 is SYGVKD. The junction shows trimming of 3 bases on V and 7 bases on J, and the gene matches do not reach 10 bases of it. Of note for this clonotype: Its recognized antigen is unknown. No per-base quality is available; no much larger clone lies one base away.

Results the study describes overall, beyond this receptor: Sequencing and analysis were limited to the TCR beta chain. Lower TCR Shannon entropy and fewer highly expanded clones were observed in persistent Graves' disease patients than in newly diagnosed patients, which suggested clonal expansion. The authors acknowledged the small sample size as a limitation that may reduce accuracy. Peripheral blood alone was examined, since thyroid tissue, which constituted the primary lesion, could not be accessed. Preferential use of TRBV28, TRBJ1-2 and TRBJ2-5 was observed in persistent disease, whereas TRBV20-1 and TRBJ2-1 were favored in newly diagnosed disease. Persistent patients shared more public clonotypes among themselves (2,741) than newly diagnosed patients did (approximately 970).

Interpreted using the paper, the time point label stands for: persistent/refractory GD, antithyroid drugs over 5 years with positive TRAb. For both TCR sequencing and RNA sequencing, RNA was extracted from PBMCs using TRIzol. The diagnosis of Graves' disease was made according to American Thyroid Association guidelines. The patients came from an endocrinology department in Xi'an, China. Each patient gave roughly 10 milliliters of peripheral blood, collected in an EDTA anticoagulant tube. Ficoll Paque Plus density gradient separation was used to isolate PBMCs, and no further T cell sorting was performed. An Agilent 2100 Bioanalyzer and agarose gel were used to check RNA quality, while a NanoDrop 2000 measured RNA concentration. The library came from multiplex PCR. The sample was run on an Illumina HiSeq 4000. CDR3 regions were amplified by Arm-PCR with iRepertoire HTBI primers to construct TCR beta libraries. Before sequencing, the PCR products went through gel purification. The study's own analysis went as follows. Gene usage analysis of CDR3 amino acid clonotypes used the 55 to 65 TRBV and some 13 TRBJ segments found across samples. Filtered high-quality paired reads were merged into contigs using COPE and FqMerger. Contigs were aligned with BLAST to IMGT TRBV, TRBD and TRBJ reference genes, and CDR3 was defined per IMGT. Any clonotype with a frequency above 0.1% was classified as a highly expanded clone. Shannon entropy served as the measure of repertoire diversity, while the Gini coefficient captured V-J evenness. A clonotype was considered public if more than one individual shared it. TCRdb reanalyzed the raw reads on its own, using fastp at Q25 for trimming and MiXCR for clone calling, and kept in-frame beta chains. Each record represents a unique CDR3 protein, reported with the most common genes and DNA among its rows. These V and J calls derive from TCRdb rather than the authors' analysis. The sample profile shows about 470,000 distinct CDR3 sequences; more than 20% of them were found once. Together, the top ten hold 6.5% to 10% of the sample.

The source was peripheral blood mononuclear cells (PBMCs), collected when the disease was refractory, from a patient treated with antithyroid drugs. The rearrangement joined TRBV10-3 to TRBJ2-7, with 9 middle bases fitting TRBD1. The TCR comes from a female donor with Graves disease. The CDR3 reads as follows: CAISDPGDRASEQYF. Read as DNA, the sequence is TGTGCCATCAGTGACCCGGGGGACAGGGCGTCAGAGCAGTACTTC.